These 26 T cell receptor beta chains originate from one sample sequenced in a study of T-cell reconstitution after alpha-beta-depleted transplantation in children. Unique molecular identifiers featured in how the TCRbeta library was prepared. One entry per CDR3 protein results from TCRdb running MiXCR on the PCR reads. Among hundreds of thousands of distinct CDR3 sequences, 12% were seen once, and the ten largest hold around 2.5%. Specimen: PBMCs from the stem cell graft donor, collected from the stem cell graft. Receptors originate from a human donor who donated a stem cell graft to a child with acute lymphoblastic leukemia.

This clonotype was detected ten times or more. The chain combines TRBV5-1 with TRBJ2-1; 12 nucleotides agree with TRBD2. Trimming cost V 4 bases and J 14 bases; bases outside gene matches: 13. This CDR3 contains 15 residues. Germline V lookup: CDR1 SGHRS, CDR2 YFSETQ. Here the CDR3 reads CASSPTSGRGRGEFF. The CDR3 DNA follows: TGCGCCAGCAGCCCGACTAGCGGGAGAGGGAGAGGGGAGTTCTTC.

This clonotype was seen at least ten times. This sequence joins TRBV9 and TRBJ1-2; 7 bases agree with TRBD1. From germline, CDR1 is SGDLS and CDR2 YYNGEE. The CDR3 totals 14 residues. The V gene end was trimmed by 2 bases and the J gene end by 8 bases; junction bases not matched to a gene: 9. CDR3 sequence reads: CASSVRDSSLGYTF. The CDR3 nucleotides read TGTGCCAGCAGCGTCCGGGACAGTAGTTTAGGCTACACCTTC.

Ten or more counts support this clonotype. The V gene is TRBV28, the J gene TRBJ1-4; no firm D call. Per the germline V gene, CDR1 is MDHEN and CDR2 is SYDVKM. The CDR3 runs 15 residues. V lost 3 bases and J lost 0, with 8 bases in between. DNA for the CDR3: TGTGCCAGCAGTTTTATCAGCGCAACTAATGAAAAACTGTTTTTT. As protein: CASSFISATNEKLFF.

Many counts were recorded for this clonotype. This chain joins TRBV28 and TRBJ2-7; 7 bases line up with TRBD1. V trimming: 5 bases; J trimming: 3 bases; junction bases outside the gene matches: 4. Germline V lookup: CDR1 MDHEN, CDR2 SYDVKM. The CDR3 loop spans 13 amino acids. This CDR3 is CASSPWDSYEQYF. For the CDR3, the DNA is TGTGCCAGCAGTCCATGGGACAGCTACGAGCAGTACTTC.

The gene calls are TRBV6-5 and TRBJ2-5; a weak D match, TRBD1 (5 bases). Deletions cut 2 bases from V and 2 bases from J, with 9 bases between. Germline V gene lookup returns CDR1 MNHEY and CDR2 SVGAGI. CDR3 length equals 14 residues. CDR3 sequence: CASSYAQGQETQYF. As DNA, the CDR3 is TGTGCCAGCAGTTACGCCCAGGGTCAAGAGACCCAGTACTTC.

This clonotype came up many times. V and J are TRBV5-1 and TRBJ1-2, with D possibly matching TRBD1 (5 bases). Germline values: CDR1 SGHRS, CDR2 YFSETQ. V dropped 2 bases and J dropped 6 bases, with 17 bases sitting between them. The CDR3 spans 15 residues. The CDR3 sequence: CASSFRGQGMDGYTF. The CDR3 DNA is TGCGCCAGCAGCTTTCGAGGGCAGGGAATGGATGGCTACACCTTC.

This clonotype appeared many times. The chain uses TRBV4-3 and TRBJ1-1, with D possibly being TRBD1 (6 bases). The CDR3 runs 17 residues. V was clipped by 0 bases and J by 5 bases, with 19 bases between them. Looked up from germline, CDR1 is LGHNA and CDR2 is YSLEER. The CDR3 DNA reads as TGCGCCAGCAGCCAAGATATAACCGGGACACAGGAAACTGAAGCTTTCTTT. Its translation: CASSQDITGTQETEAFF.

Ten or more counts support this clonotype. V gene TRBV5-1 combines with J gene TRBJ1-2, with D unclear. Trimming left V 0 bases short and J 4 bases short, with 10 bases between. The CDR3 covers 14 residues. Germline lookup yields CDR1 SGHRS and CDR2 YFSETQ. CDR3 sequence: CASSLETAIYGYTF. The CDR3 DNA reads TGCGCCAGCAGCTTGGAAACGGCGATCTATGGCTACACCTTC.

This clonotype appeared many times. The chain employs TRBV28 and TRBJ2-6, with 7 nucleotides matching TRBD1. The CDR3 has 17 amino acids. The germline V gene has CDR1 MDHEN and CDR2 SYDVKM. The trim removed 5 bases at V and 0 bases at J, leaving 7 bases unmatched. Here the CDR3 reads CASSRDSIFSGANVLTF. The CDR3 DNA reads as TGTGCCAGCAGTAGGGACAGCATTTTCTCTGGGGCCAACGTCCTGACTTTC. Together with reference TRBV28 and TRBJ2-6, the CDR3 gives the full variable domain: DVKVTQSSRYLVKRTGEKVFLECVQDMDHENMFWYRQDPGLGLRLIYFSYDVKMKEKGDIPEGYSVSREKKERFSLILESASTNQTSMYLCASSRDSIFSGANVLTFGAGSRLTVL.

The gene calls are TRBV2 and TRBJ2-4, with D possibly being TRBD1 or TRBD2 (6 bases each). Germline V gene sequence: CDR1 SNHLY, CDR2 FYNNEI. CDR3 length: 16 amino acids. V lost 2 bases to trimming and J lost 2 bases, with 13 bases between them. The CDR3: CASSEPGGASKNIQYF. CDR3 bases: TGTGCCAGCAGTGAACCCGGGGGCGCCTCCAAAAACATTCAGTACTTC.

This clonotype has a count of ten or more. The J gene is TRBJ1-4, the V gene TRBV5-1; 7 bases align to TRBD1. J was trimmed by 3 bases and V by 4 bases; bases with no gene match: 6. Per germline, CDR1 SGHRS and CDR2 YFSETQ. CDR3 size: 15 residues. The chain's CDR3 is CASSVTGLANEKLFF. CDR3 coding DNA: TGCGCCAGCAGCGTGACAGGGCTGGCTAATGAAAAACTGTTTTTT.

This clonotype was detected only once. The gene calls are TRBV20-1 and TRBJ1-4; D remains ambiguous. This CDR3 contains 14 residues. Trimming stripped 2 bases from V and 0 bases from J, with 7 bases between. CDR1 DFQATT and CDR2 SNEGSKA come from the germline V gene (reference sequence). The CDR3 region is CSARPGTTNEKLFF. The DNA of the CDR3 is TGCAGTGCTAGACCCGGGACAACTAATGAAAAACTGTTTTTT.

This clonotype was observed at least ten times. The CDR3 coding sequence is TGCAGTGCGAGCGGGAGGCGTGGTAGTGGCACAGATACGCAGTATTTT. Its translation is CSASGRRGSGTDTQYF. This rearrangement joins TRBV20-1 to TRBJ2-3, with 9 bases that match TRBD2. Trimming cost V 6 bases and J 1 base; bases outside gene matches: 11. There are 16 residues in the CDR3. Germline lookup yields CDR1 DFQATT and CDR2 SNEGSKA (reference sequence).

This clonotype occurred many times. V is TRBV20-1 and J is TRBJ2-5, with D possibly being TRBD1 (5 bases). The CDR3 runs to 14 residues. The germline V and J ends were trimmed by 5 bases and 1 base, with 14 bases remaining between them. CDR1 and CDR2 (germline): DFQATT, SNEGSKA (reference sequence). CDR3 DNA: TGCAGTGCTGAACCACAGGATAGCCAAGAGACCCAGTACTTC. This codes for CSAEPQDSQETQYF.

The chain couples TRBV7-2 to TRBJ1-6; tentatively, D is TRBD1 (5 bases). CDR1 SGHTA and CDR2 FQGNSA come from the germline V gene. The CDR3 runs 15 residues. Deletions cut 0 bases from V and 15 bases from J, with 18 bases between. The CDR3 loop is CASSLAVSRGSLLHF. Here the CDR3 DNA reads TGTGCCAGCAGCTTAGCGGTGTCCCGGGGCTCGCTCCTCCACTTT.

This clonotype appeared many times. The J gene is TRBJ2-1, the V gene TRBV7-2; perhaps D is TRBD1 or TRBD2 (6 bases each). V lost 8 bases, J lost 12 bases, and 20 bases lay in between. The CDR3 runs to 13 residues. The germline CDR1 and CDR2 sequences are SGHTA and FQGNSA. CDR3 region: CASAPEGGRGQFF. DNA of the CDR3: TGTGCCAGCGCCCCAGAGGGGGGCAGGGGGCAGTTCTTC.

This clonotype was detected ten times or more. CDR3 in DNA: TGTGCCATCAGTGGCCCCTCTTTTAATTCACCCCTCCACTTT. This gives the protein CAISGPSFNSPLHF. The J gene is TRBJ1-6, the V gene TRBV10-3; no clear D gene. V lost 4 bases and J 6 bases, leaving 10 bases between the germline ends. Germline V lookup: CDR1 ENHRY, CDR2 SYGVKD. The CDR3 extends over 14 amino acids.

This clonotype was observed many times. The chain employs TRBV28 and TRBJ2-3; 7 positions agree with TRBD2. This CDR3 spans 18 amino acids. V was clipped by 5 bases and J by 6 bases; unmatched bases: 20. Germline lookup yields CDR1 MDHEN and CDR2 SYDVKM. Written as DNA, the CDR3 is TGTGCCAGCAGTCCACCTCTGGCGGGAGCGCTGGGAAGGGATACGCAGTATTTT. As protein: CASSPPLAGALGRDTQYF.

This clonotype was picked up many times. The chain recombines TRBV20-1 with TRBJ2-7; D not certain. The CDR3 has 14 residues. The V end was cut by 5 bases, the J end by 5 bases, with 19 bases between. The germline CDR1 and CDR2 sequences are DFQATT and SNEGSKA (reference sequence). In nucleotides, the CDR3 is TGCAGTGCTTCAAATTCCGGAACCCTGAACGAGCAGTACTTC. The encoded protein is CSASNSGTLNEQYF.

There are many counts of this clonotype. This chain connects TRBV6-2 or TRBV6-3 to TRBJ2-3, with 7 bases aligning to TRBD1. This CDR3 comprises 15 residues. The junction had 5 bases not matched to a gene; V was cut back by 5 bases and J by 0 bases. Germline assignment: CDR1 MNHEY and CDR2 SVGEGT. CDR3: CASSPDRTSTDTQYF. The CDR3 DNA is TGTGCCAGCAGTCCGGACAGGACTAGCACAGATACGCAGTATTTT.

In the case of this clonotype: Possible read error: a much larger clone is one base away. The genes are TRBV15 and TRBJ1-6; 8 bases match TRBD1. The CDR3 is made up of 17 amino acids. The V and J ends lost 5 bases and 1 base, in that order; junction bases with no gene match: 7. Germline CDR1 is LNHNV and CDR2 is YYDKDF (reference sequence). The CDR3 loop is CATSGRTGQSYNSPLHF. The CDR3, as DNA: TGTGCCACCAGCGGTCGGACAGGGCAGTCCTATAATTCACCCCTCCACTTT.

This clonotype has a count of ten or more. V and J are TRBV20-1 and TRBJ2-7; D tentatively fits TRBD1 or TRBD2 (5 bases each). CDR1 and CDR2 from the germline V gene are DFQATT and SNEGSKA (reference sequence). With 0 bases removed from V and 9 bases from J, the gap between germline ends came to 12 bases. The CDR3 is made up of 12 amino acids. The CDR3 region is CSARDQWGWQYF. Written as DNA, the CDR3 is TGCAGTGCTAGAGATCAATGGGGGTGGCAGTACTTC.

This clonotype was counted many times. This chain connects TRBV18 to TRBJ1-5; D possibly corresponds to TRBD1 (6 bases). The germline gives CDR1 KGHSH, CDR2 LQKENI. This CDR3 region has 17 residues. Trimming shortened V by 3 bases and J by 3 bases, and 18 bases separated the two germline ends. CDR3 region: CASSPRFGDTSNQPQHF. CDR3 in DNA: TGTGCCAGCTCACCGCGGTTCGGGGACACCTCCAATCAGCCCCAGCATTTT.

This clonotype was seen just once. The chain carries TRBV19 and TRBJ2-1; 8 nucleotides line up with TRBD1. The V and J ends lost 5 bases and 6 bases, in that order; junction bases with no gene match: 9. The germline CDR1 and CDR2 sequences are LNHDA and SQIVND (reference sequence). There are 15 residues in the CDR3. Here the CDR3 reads CASSLGTGLGNEQFF. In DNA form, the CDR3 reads TGTGCCAGTAGTCTCGGGACAGGCCTTGGCAATGAGCAGTTCTTC.

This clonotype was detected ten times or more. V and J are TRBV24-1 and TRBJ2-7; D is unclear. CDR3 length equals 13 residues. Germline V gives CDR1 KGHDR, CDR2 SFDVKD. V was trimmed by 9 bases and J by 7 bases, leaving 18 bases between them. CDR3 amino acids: CATGVGREDEQYF. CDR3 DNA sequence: TGTGCCACCGGAGTCGGCCGCGAGGATGAGCAGTACTTC.

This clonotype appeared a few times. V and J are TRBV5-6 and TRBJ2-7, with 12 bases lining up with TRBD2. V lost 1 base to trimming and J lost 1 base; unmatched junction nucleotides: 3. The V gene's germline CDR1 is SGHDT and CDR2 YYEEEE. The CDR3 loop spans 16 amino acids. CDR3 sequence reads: CASSLRTSGTSYEQYF. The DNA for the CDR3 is TGTGCCAGCAGCTTGCGGACTAGCGGGACTTCCTACGAGCAGTACTTC.